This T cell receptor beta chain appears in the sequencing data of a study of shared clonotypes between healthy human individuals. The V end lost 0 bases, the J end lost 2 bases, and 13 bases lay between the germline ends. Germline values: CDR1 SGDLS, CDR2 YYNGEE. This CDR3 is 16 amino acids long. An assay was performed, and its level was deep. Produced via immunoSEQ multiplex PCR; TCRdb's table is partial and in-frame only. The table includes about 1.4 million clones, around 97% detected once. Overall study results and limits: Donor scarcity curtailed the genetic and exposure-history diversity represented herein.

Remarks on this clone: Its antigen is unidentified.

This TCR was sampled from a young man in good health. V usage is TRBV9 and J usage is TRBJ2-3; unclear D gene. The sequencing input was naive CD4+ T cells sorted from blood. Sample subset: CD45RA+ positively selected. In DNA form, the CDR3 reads TGTGCCAGCAGCGTAGGGCAGCGCCTATCCACAGATACGCAGTATTTT. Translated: CASSVGQRLSTDTQYF. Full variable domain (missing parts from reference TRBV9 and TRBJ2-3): DSGVTQTPKHLITATGQRVTLRCSPRSGDLSVYWYQQSLDQGLQFLIQYYNGEERAKGNILERFSAQQFPDLHSELNLSSLELGDSALYFCASSVGQRLSTDTQYFGPGTRLTVL.